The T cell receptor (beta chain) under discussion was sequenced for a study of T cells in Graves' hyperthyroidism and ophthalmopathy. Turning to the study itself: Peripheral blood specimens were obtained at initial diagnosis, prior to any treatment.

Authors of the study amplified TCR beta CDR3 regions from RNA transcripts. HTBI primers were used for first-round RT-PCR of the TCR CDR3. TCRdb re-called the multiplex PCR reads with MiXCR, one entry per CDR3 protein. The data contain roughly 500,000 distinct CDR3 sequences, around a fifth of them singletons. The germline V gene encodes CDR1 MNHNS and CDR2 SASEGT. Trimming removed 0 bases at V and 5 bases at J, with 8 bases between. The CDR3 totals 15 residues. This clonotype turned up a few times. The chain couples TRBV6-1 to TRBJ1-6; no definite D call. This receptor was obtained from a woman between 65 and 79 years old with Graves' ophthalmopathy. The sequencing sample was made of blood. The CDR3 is CASSEAALNNSPLHF. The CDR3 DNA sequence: TGTGCCAGCAGTGAAGCGGCACTCAATAATTCACCCCTCCACTTT.